The next 14 T cell receptor beta chains were all read from a single sample in a study. TCRdb used MiXCR to reprocess the 5' RACE reads, holding one entry per CDR3 protein. This table holds some 45,000 distinct CDR3 sequences, about 28% found once. Sequenced: naive CD4+ T cells sorted from blood. As for subset: naive CD4+ T cells, CD4+CD45RA+CD25-. The source of these receptors is a female donor with breast cancer.

Many counts were recorded for this clonotype. This chain links TRBV7-2 with TRBJ2-4; 9 nucleotides agree with TRBD1. The V gene's germline CDR1 is SGHTA and CDR2 FQGNSA. CDR3 size: 14 residues. After removal of 5 bases from V and 6 bases from J, the junction contained 5 bases not matched to a gene. For the CDR3, the DNA is TGTGCCAGCAGCCCACGACAGGGGGGAAACATTCAGTACTTC. Protein sequence: CASSPRQGGNIQYF. The full variable domain, in which reference TRBV7-2 and TRBJ2-4 provide the parts outside the CDR3, is GAGVSQSPSNKVTEKGKDVELRCDPISGHTALYWYRQSLGQGLEFLIYFQGNSAPDKSGLPSDRFSAERTGGSVSTLTIQRTQQEDSAVYLCASSPRQGGNIQYFGAGTRLSVL.

The gene calls are TRBV2 and TRBJ2-1, with TRBD2 identical over 10 bases. Losses at the gene ends were 5 bases for V and 0 bases for J; bases not matched to a gene: 4. The germline CDR1 and CDR2 sequences are SNHLY and FYNNEI. CDR3 length: 16 amino acids. The CDR3 loop is CASSLAGGLSYNEQFF. The CDR3 nucleotides are TGTGCCAGCAGTTTAGCGGGGGGCCTCTCCTACAATGAGCAGTTCTTC. The variable domain in full, with the rest retrieved from reference TRBV2 and TRBJ2-1, is EPEVTQTPSHQVTQMGQEVILRCVPISNHLYFYWYRQILGQKVEFLVSFYNNEISEKSEIFDDQFSVERPDGSNFTLKIRSTKLEDSAMYFCASSLAGGLSYNEQFFGPGTRLTVL.

This clonotype was observed many times. The chain joins TRBV11-3 to TRBJ2-4; D could derive from TRBD1 or TRBD2 (5 bases each). This CDR3 region has 14 residues. Trimming shortened V by 3 bases and J by 7 bases, and 13 bases separated the two germline ends. The V gene's germline CDR1 is SGHNT and CDR2 YENEEA. The CDR3 region is CASSFRDGSNIQYF. CDR3 DNA sequence: TGTGCCAGCAGCTTCCGGGACGGTAGTAACATTCAGTACTTC.

V usage is TRBV6-5 and J usage is TRBJ1-5; 9 bases line up with TRBD1. The germline CDR1 and CDR2 sequences are MNHEY and SVGAGI. This CDR3 spans 17 amino acids. The V segment lost 5 bases and the J segment 1 base; nucleotides outside the gene matches: 9. The CDR3 here is CASSPGTGRISNQPQHF. As DNA, the CDR3 is TGTGCCAGCAGTCCCGGGACAGGGAGAATCAGCAATCAGCCCCAGCATTTT.

This chain uses TRBV7-3 with TRBJ2-1; possible D gene TRBD2, 5 bases. The CDR3 has 14 residues. CDR1 SGHTA and CDR2 FQGTGA come from the germline V gene. Trimming pared 5 bases from V and 5 bases from J, leaving 13 bases between. In DNA form, the CDR3 reads TGTGCCAGCAGCCCGGGGAACTCAAACAATGAGCAGTTCTTC. Its translation is CASSPGNSNNEQFF.

The chain couples TRBV7-8 to TRBJ2-3; 10 nucleotides line up with TRBD2. V lost 0 bases to trimming and J lost 0 bases; unmatched junction nucleotides: 9. CDR1 SGHVS and CDR2 FQNEAQ come from the germline V gene. This CDR3 comprises 19 residues. The CDR3 region is CASSLAKREGPVSTDTQYF. CDR3 sequence (DNA): TGTGCCAGCAGCTTAGCCAAGCGGGAGGGCCCCGTTAGCACAGATACGCAGTATTTT.

The chain links TRBV4-1 to TRBJ2-2; 9 bases agree with TRBD1. In germline, CDR1 is MGHRA, CDR2 YSYEKL. V was clipped by 0 bases and J by 3 bases; unmatched bases: 8. The CDR3 runs 18 residues. The CDR3 sequence: CASSQDAERDRDTGELFF. CDR3 coding DNA: TGCGCCAGCAGCCAAGATGCGGAGCGGGACAGGGACACCGGGGAGCTGTTTTTT.

This chain connects TRBV7-9 to TRBJ1-2; possibly TRBD1 for D (6 bases). The germline V gene has CDR1 SEHNR and CDR2 FQNEAQ (reference sequence). V shed 1 base and J shed 3 bases, with 6 bases lying between them. This CDR3 contains 13 residues. The CDR3 nucleotides are TGTGCCAGCAGCTTAGGGACAGACTATGGCTACACCTTC. Translated, it gives CASSLGTDYGYTF.

This clonotype came up once. This chain joins TRBV24-1 and TRBJ2-2; 11 nucleotides agree with TRBD2. Germline CDR1 is KGHDR and CDR2 is SFDVKD. Trimming at V came to 6 bases and at J to 5 bases, leaving 7 bases not matched to a gene. The CDR3 is 16 residues long. In nucleotides, the CDR3 is TGTGCCACCAGTCAACTAGCGGGAGCGCGGACCGGGGAGCTGTTTTTT. Translating gives CATSQLAGARTGELFF.

The chain links TRBV7-8 to TRBJ1-2, with a possible D match to TRBD1 (6 bases). Trimming cost V 5 bases and J 6 bases, with 16 bases left between them. CDR3 length equals 14 residues. Germline V gene data show CDR1 as SGHVS and CDR2 as FQNEAQ. Here the CDR3 reads CASSLDGGGDGYTF. CDR3 bases: TGTGCCAGCAGCCTGGATGGAGGGGGGGATGGCTACACCTTC.

The V call is TRBV6-2 or TRBV6-3, the J call TRBJ2-7; 10 bases line up with TRBD2. Looked up from germline, CDR1 is MNHEY and CDR2 is SVGEGT. This CDR3 has 15 amino acids. The ends lost 0 bases at V and 6 bases at J; junction bases unmatched: 5. The CDR3 loop is CASSYSSGGIGEQYF. CDR3 bases: TGTGCCAGCAGTTACTCTAGCGGGGGGATTGGCGAGCAGTACTTC.

A note on this clonotype: An end of the junction differs from the germline gene, which may be a read error. The chain has TRBV6-1 and TRBJ2-3, with a possible D match to TRBD1 (6 bases). Germline values: CDR1 MNHNS, CDR2 SASEGT. CDR3 length equals 14 residues. The CDR3 region has the DNA TGTGCCAGCAGTGAACAGGGTTGGACAGATACGCAGAATTTT. Translating gives CASSEQGWTDTQNF.

The chain carries TRBV2 and TRBJ2-3, with a tentative D call TRBD2 (5 bases). Trimming took off 8 bases at V and 2 bases at J, with 14 bases between the two ends. The germline V gene has CDR1 SNHLY and CDR2 FYNNEI. The CDR3 consists of 14 residues. The CDR3 bases are TGTGCCAGCCTAAGGGAGCGACCCACAGATACGCAGTATTTT. This codes for CASLRERPTDTQYF.

Worth noting for this clonotype: A much larger clonotype is one base distant, so this may be a read error. The chain employs TRBV20-1 and TRBJ2-1; D possibly uses TRBD1 or TRBD2 (6 bases each). The end of the DNA fits TRBJ2-7 better, so the J call may be wrong. Germline lookup yields CDR1 DFQATT and CDR2 SNEGSKA (reference sequence). The CDR3 covers 14 residues. CDR3 sequence (DNA): TGCAGTGCTAGAGGCGCGGGACAACACGACGAGCAGTACTTC. This gives the protein CSARGAGQHDEQYF.